These 21 T cell receptor beta chains came from one sample sequenced in a study of T cell responses to AZD1222 COVID-19 vaccine. Produced via immunoSEQ multiplex PCR; TCRdb's table is partial and in-frame only. Among 95,000 to 150,000 clones listed, around 87% were seen once. The input for sequencing was peripheral blood, taken 28 days after the second AZD1222 dose. All receptors derive from an adult who received the AZD1222 COVID-19 vaccine.

The gene calls are TRBV29-1 and TRBJ2-7; 9 positions match TRBD1. Germline V gene lookup returns CDR1 SQVTM and CDR2 ANQGSEA. V gave up 6 bases and J gave up 5 bases; unmatched junction bases: 5. This CDR3 comprises 12 residues. The DNA of the CDR3 is TGCAGCGTGGACAGGGGATCCGACGAGCAGTACTTC. Translating gives CSVDRGSDEQYF.

The chain recombines TRBV9 with TRBJ2-1; 12 bases are shared with TRBD2. Germline V gene sequence: CDR1 SGDLS, CDR2 YYNGEE. CDR3 length equals 15 residues. The J segment lost 9 bases and the V segment lost 3 bases, leaving 7 bases of the junction unmatched. The CDR3, as DNA: TGTGCCAGCAGCGAGACTAGCGGGGGTTTGGTTGAGCAGTTCTTC. Translated, it gives CASSETSGGLVEQFF.

V and J are TRBV3-1 (or the pseudogene TRBV3-2) and TRBJ1-1; D not certain. Germline V CDR1 and CDR2: LGHDT, YNNKEL (reference sequence). Trimming pared 6 bases from V and 0 bases from J, leaving 14 bases between. This CDR3 has 15 residues. CDR3 sequence: CASSYSGQLNTEAFF. DNA of the CDR3: TGTGCCAGCAGTTACTCCGGGCAGTTGAACACTGAAGCTTTCTTT.

CDR3 loop: CASSWGQGYTGELFF. The CDR3 DNA follows: TGTGCCAGCAGTTGGGGGCAGGGTTATACCGGGGAGCTGTTTTTT. This chain uses TRBV6-5 with TRBJ2-2; a possible D gene is TRBD1 (6 bases). V was clipped by 4 bases and J by 5 bases, with 14 bases between them. Germline loops: CDR1 MNHEY, CDR2 SVGAGI. The CDR3 has 15 amino acids.

V usage is TRBV7-2 and J usage is TRBJ2-5, with 11 bases fitting TRBD1. The CDR3 length is 17 residues. Germline V CDR1 and CDR2: SGHTA, FQGNSA. V lost 6 bases and J lost 4; bases outside the gene matches: 13. The CDR3 DNA reads TGTGCCAGCAGTCCGGGGGGACAGGGGGTAGTAGTAGAGACCCAGTACTTC. Translated, it gives CASSPGGQGVVVETQYF. The full variable domain, completed using reference TRBV7-2 and TRBJ2-5, is GAGVSQSPSNKVTEKGKDVELRCDPISGHTALYWYRQSLGQGLEFLIYFQGNSAPDKSGLPSDRFSAERTGGSVSTLTIQRTQQEDSAVYLCASSPGGQGVVVETQYFGPGTRLLVL.

V gene TRBV5-1 combines with J gene TRBJ1-4; 8 bases map to TRBD1. Looked up from germline, CDR1 is SGHRS and CDR2 is YFSETQ. J lost 8 bases, V lost 2 bases, and 8 bases had no gene match. The CDR3 runs 15 residues. This CDR3 is CASSLFSGGAEKLFF. Here the CDR3 DNA reads TGCGCCAGCAGCTTATTTTCAGGGGGCGCGGAAAAACTGTTTTTT.

The V gene is TRBV6-5, the J gene TRBJ1-5; TRBD1 aligns across 10 bases. The V segment lost 5 bases and the J segment 6 bases; nucleotides outside the gene matches: 7. The germline V gene encodes CDR1 MNHEY and CDR2 SVGAGI. The CDR3 consists of 15 residues. In nucleotides, the CDR3 is TGTGCCAGCAGTCGGGACAGGGGTGAAGGTCAGCCCCAGCATTTT. Encoded protein: CASSRDRGEGQPQHF.

The genes are TRBV10-3 and TRBJ2-7; TRBD2 agrees at 9 bases. With 3 bases clipped from V and 12 bases from J, the junction kept 15 bases outside the gene matches. CDR1 ENHRY and CDR2 SYGVKD come from the germline V gene. This CDR3 is built from 15 residues. This chain's CDR3 is CAISERAGLAIRAYF. In DNA form, the CDR3 reads TGTGCCATCAGTGAACGCGCGGGACTAGCCATACGTGCGTACTTC.

A few counts support this clone. V gene TRBV6-2 or TRBV6-3 combines with J gene TRBJ1-1, with D unresolved. This CDR3 contains 12 residues. Germline values: CDR1 MNHEY, CDR2 SVGEGT. V dropped 6 bases and J dropped 3 bases, with 8 bases sitting between them. The DNA for the CDR3 is TGTGCCAGCAGCCTCAGTCACACTGAAGCTTTCTTT. Its protein is CASSLSHTEAFF.

This sequence joins TRBV9 and TRBJ1-2, with a tentative D call TRBD1 (5 bases). V lost 0 bases and J lost 8, with 20 bases in between. The CDR3 sequence is 16 residues long. Germline V gene data show CDR1 as SGDLS and CDR2 as YYNGEE. CDR3 in amino acids: CASSVVPWGRGAGYTF. CDR3 sequence (DNA): TGTGCCAGCAGCGTAGTGCCTTGGGGTCGGGGCGCGGGCTACACCTTC.

This clone was observed a handful of times. The V call is TRBV5-5, the J call TRBJ1-1, with D perhaps TRBD1 (6 bases). V was trimmed by 0 bases and J by 4 bases, leaving 13 bases between them. The CDR3 runs 15 residues. Germline assignment: CDR1 SGHKS and CDR2 YYEKEE (reference sequence). The CDR3 is CASSLAEGVGTEAFF. CDR3 DNA: TGTGCCAGCAGCTTGGCCGAGGGGGTTGGCACTGAAGCTTTCTTT.

The chain recombines TRBV5-1 with TRBJ1-2; D is ambiguous. V was clipped by 0 bases and J by 2 bases, with 8 bases between them. Germline loops: CDR1 SGHRS, CDR2 YFSETQ. This CDR3 is 14 amino acids long. CDR3 region: CASSLGTVNYGYTF. CDR3 DNA: TGCGCCAGCAGCTTGGGTACCGTCAACTATGGCTACACCTTC.

The chain links TRBV7-9 to TRBJ2-3; TRBD2 aligns across 9 bases. This CDR3 has 16 amino acids. V lost 5 bases to trimming and J lost 2 bases; unmatched junction nucleotides: 8. The germline V gene encodes CDR1 SEHNR and CDR2 FQNEAQ (reference sequence). Here the CDR3 reads CASSRVAGAITDTQYF. For the CDR3, the DNA is TGTGCCAGCAGCCGGGTAGCGGGGGCGATCACAGATACGCAGTATTTT.

V and J are TRBV7-9 and TRBJ1-5, with D uncertain. Germline CDR1 is SEHNR and CDR2 is FQNEAQ (reference sequence). The V end was cut by 5 bases, the J end by 7 bases, with 9 bases between. The CDR3 has 12 amino acids. The chain's CDR3 is CASSPPGQPQHF. CDR3 nucleotides: TGTGCCAGCAGCCCACCGGGGCAGCCCCAGCATTTT.

The J gene is TRBJ1-4, the V gene TRBV4-1; a possible D gene is TRBD1 (6 bases). The germline V gene has CDR1 MGHRA and CDR2 YSYEKL. This CDR3 has 16 residues. V lost 0 bases, J lost 10 bases, and 18 bases lay in between. CDR3 loop: CASSQDLGGEVGKLFF. CDR3 sequence (DNA): TGCGCCAGCAGCCAAGACCTAGGGGGGGAGGTAGGAAAACTGTTTTTT.

This rearrangement joins TRBV11-3 to TRBJ2-3, with 8 bases aligning to TRBD1. Germline V gene data show CDR1 as SGHNT and CDR2 as YENEEA. Germline trimming cut 4 bases from V and 3 bases from J; bases unmatched to any gene: 3. This CDR3 spans 14 amino acids. CDR3 sequence reads: CASSSDRETDTQYF. The CDR3 DNA sequence: TGTGCCAGCAGCTCGGACAGGGAAACAGATACGCAGTATTTT. Full variable domain (outside the CDR3, taken from reference TRBV11-3 and TRBJ2-3): EAGVVQSPRYKIIEKKQPVAFWCNPISGHNTLYWYLQNLGQGPELLIRYENEEAVDDSQLPKDRFSAERLKGVDSTLKIQPAELGDSAVYLCASSSDRETDTQYFGPGTRLTVL.

The chain employs TRBV6-2 or TRBV6-3 and TRBJ2-1; 15 bases match TRBD2. The CDR3 contains 18 residues. V lost 2 bases to trimming and J lost 6 bases; unmatched junction nucleotides: 8. Germline assignment: CDR1 MNHEY and CDR2 SVGEGT. The CDR3 DNA reads as TGTGCCAGCAGTTACCTTGGTGCGGGACTAGCGGGGGGCAATGAGCAGTTCTTC. Amino acid sequence: CASSYLGAGLAGGNEQFF.

The chain combines TRBV7-3 with TRBJ2-3; D possibly corresponds to TRBD2 (6 bases). The CDR3 is 15 amino acids. The V and J ends lost 0 bases and 3 bases respectively, with 10 bases between them. Germline V gene data show CDR1 as SGHTA and CDR2 as FQGTGA. The CDR3 sequence: CASSLTGTVTDTQYF. The CDR3 DNA is TGTGCCAGCAGCTTAACCGGGACTGTTACAGATACGCAGTATTTT.

The chain carries TRBV7-3 and TRBJ1-2, with 8 bases fitting TRBD1. V gave up 3 bases and J gave up 8 bases; unmatched junction bases: 5. This CDR3 contains 13 residues. Germline CDR1 SGHTA, CDR2 FQGTGA. Here the CDR3 reads CASSFGQGRGYTF. The CDR3 DNA is TGTGCCAGCAGCTTCGGACAGGGACGCGGCTACACCTTC.

This clone came up once. The chain carries TRBV7-2 and TRBJ1-5, with TRBD1 as a possible D gene (6 bases). Trimming removed 5 bases at V and 1 base at J, with 21 bases between. The CDR3 consists of 18 residues. Germline V CDR1 and CDR2: SGHTA, FQGNSA. The CDR3 DNA reads TGTGCCAGCAGCCCAACGCCCTTTAGGCAGGGGAGCAATCAGCCCCAGCATTTT. This translates into CASSPTPFRQGSNQPQHF.

V is TRBV28 and J is TRBJ2-5; D is unclear. CDR3 length equals 12 residues. CDR1 is MDHEN, CDR2 SYDVKM, per germline. V was cut by 6 bases and J by 8 bases, with 13 bases left in between. The CDR3 DNA reads TGTGCCAGCAGCCAGGCCGCTGGCACCCAGTACTTC. It codes for CASSQAAGTQYF.